The clone carrying this TCR beta chain was counted a few times. Its specificity is unknown. TCRdb fed the 5' RACE reads into MiXCR, producing one record per CDR3 protein. This table holds roughly 1,500,000 distinct CDR3 sequences, more than 30% found once. This sample stems from a study of identical twins. Study results and limitations: The degree of excess twin sharing was weaker in beta out-of-frame sequences. Modelling approaches yielded underestimates of out-of-frame TCR alpha sharing between monozygotic twins.

The CDR3 totals 19 residues. V lost 7 bases to trimming and J lost 5 bases; unmatched junction nucleotides: 15. CDR1 and CDR2 (germline): MDHEN, SYDVKM. Sequencing was performed on cord blood. The chain couples TRBV28 to TRBJ2-1; 15 bases line up with TRBD2. This sequence was found in a newborn girl in good health. This chain's CDR3 is CASIPSPGLAGGVHNEQFF. In DNA form, the CDR3 reads TGTGCCAGCATCCCCTCCCCCGGACTAGCGGGAGGGGTTCACAATGAGCAGTTCTTC.